These 9 T cell receptor beta chains came from one sample sequenced in a study of shared clonotypes between healthy human individuals. CD45RO negativity and positive selection for CCR7 defined naive CD8 cells, a population that excluded terminally differentiated effector memory CD45RA+ cells. TCRdb keeps only in-frame clones here, not all; method: immunoSEQ multiplex PCR. Of millions of clones listed, about 95% are singletons. Specimen: naive CD8+ T cells sorted from blood. These receptors came from a man aged 18 to 29 in good health.

The rearrangement joins TRBV11-2 to TRBJ2-2; the D is unclear. The CDR3 runs 19 residues. Per the germline V gene, CDR1 is SGHAT and CDR2 is FQNNGV. Between the trimmed V and J ends, which lost 0 bases and 4 bases, there was a span of 21 bases. DNA for the CDR3: TGTGCCAGCAGCTTAGACGGGTATGCGGCACCGCCGCGCACCGGGGAGCTGTTTTTT. It translates to CASSLDGYAAPPRTGELFF.

Points on this clone: The same CDR3 is also encoded by other DNA sequences in this sample. The chain employs TRBV2 and TRBJ2-7; D uncertain. The germline gives CDR1 SNHLY, CDR2 FYNNEI. The CDR3 contains 12 residues. Trimming removed 6 bases from V and 3 bases from J, with 9 bases in between. CDR3 sequence reads: CASRGEFYEQYF. The CDR3 nucleotides are TGTGCCAGCAGGGGCGAATTCTACGAGCAGTACTTC.

Note on this clone: Different DNA sequences within this sample yield the same CDR3. The chain employs TRBV6-5 and TRBJ2-3; maybe TRBD2 (6 bases). From germline, CDR1 is MNHEY and CDR2 SVGAGI. V lost 3 bases, J lost 4 bases, and 8 bases lay in between. This CDR3 is 13 amino acids long. CDR3 bases: TGTGCCAGCAGTTATCCGGGGGCAGATACGCAGTATTTT. Translating it yields CASSYPGADTQYF.

This chain uses TRBV6-1 with TRBJ2-5; 7 bases agree with TRBD1. Germline lookup yields CDR1 MNHNS and CDR2 SASEGT. This CDR3 comprises 17 residues. V shed 2 bases and J 0 bases; nucleotides not matched to a gene: 9. The CDR3 here is CASSETWAGGNQETQYF. CDR3 nucleotides: TGTGCCAGCAGTGAAACGTGGGCAGGGGGTAACCAAGAGACCCAGTACTTC.

V usage is TRBV4-2 and J usage is TRBJ2-1, with 7 bases lining up with TRBD2. V gave up 0 bases and J gave up 0 bases; unmatched junction bases: 5. Looked up from germline, CDR1 is LGHNA and CDR2 is YNFKEQ. The CDR3 has 17 amino acids. CDR3 residues: CASSQESLASSYNEQFF. CDR3 DNA: TGTGCCAGCAGCCAAGAATCACTAGCGAGCTCCTACAATGAGCAGTTCTTC.

The chain has TRBV7-3 and TRBJ2-7; 11 nucleotides match TRBD1. CDR3 length: 16 amino acids. The J segment lost 7 bases and the V segment lost 5 bases, leaving 13 bases of the junction unmatched. Looked up from germline, CDR1 is SGHTA and CDR2 is FQGTGA. This CDR3 reads CASSRRGQGEACEQYF. CDR3 bases: TGTGCCAGCAGCCGAAGGGGACAGGGGGAAGCGTGTGAGCAGTACTTC.

The chain links TRBV2 to TRBJ2-1; TRBD2 agrees at 9 bases. The CDR3 is 16 amino acids. Germline V lookup: CDR1 SNHLY, CDR2 FYNNEI. The V and J ends lost 8 bases and 0 bases, in that order; junction bases with no gene match: 8. The CDR3 sequence: CASGTSGWSSYNEQFF. The DNA for the CDR3 is TGTGCCAGCGGTACTAGCGGGTGGAGCTCCTACAATGAGCAGTTCTTC.

CDR3 sequence reads: CASSQEGLLNEKLFF. The CDR3 DNA reads as TGCGCCAGCAGCCAAGAAGGGTTGCTCAATGAAAAACTGTTTTTT. The genes are TRBV4-1 and TRBJ1-4; no clear D. The CDR3 runs 15 residues. Trimming cost V 0 bases and J 5 bases, with 10 bases left between them. Germline V CDR1 and CDR2: MGHRA, YSYEKL.

The chain carries TRBV27 and TRBJ1-2; a weak D match, TRBD1 (5 bases). This CDR3 is built from 13 residues. The germline CDR1 and CDR2 sequences are MNHEY and SMNVEV (reference sequence). Trimming left V 6 bases short and J 4 bases short, with 12 bases between. The CDR3 bases are TGTGCCAGCAGCCCCGACAGCCTCTATGGCTACACCTTC. It encodes CASSPDSLYGYTF.